Below are 22 T cell receptor beta chains sequenced from a single sample in a study of blood T cell repertoires in COVID-19. The protocol was immunoSEQ multiplex PCR, while the TCRdb copy is restricted to in-frame clones and leaves out a portion. Of approximately 70,000 clones listed, around 89% were seen once; the top ten hold less than 1.5%. Sequencing was carried out using peripheral blood. The receptor source for this set is a woman in her sixties or seventies with acute or convalescent COVID-19.

This chain connects TRBV10-1 to TRBJ1-1; D gene ambiguous. The CDR3 sequence is 14 residues long. V lost 11 bases to trimming and J lost 5 bases, with 21 bases between them. Germline V lookup: CDR1 WNHNN, CDR2 SYGVQD (reference sequence). CDR3: CAYLHPTPGTEAFF. The CDR3 bases are TGCGCCTACCTCCATCCGACTCCTGGGACTGAAGCTTTCTTT.

This chain links TRBV27 with TRBJ2-1; TRBD1 is a possible D gene (5 bases). With 2 bases removed from V and 5 bases from J, the gap between germline ends came to 13 bases. Germline-derived CDR1 and CDR2 are MNHEY and SMNVEV (reference sequence). This CDR3 contains 15 residues. The CDR3 DNA follows: TGTGCCAGCAGTTTAGGGATTAGGGGAAACAATGAGCAGTTCTTC. Protein: CASSLGIRGNNEQFF.

V gene TRBV5-4 combines with J gene TRBJ1-6, with TRBD1 identical over 10 bases. The germline gives CDR1 SGHNT, CDR2 YYREEE (reference sequence). V was pared by 7 bases and J by 8 bases, with 6 bases of the junction left unmatched. There are 14 residues in the CDR3. CDR3 sequence: CASRDRGEDSPLHF. The CDR3 nucleotides read TGTGCCAGCCGGGACAGGGGTGAGGATTCACCCCTCCACTTT.

The CDR3 DNA reads as TGTGCCAGCAGTTACGACAGGACCACTGAAGCTTTCTTT. Amino acids: CASSYDRTTEAFF. The chain is built from TRBV6-2 or TRBV6-3 and TRBJ1-1; D is perhaps TRBD1 (6 bases). The V gene's germline CDR1 is MNHEY and CDR2 SVGEGT. The CDR3 is 13 amino acids. V lost 2 bases to trimming and J lost 4 bases, with 8 bases between them.

The gene calls are TRBV5-1 and TRBJ2-3, with no clear D. There are 16 residues in the CDR3. V was pared by 0 bases and J by 2 bases, with 13 bases between. CDR1 is SGHRS and CDR2 is YFSETQ in the germline V gene. CDR3 amino acids: CASSLGSLGPTDTQYF. The CDR3 nucleotides read TGCGCCAGCAGCTTGGGGTCCCTGGGCCCCACAGATACGCAGTATTTT.

The chain carries TRBV14 and TRBJ1-2; D unresolved. V gave up 4 bases and J gave up 2 bases, with 11 bases separating them. Germline CDR1 reads SGHDN; CDR2 reads FVKESK. CDR3 length equals 14 residues. For the CDR3, the DNA is TGTGCCAGCAGCCTCGGGTCCGGGAACTATGGCTACACCTTC. Translated: CASSLGSGNYGYTF.

This chain links TRBV5-4 with TRBJ2-3, with 11 bases that match TRBD1. Germline-derived CDR1 and CDR2 are SGHNT and YYREEE (reference sequence). V lost 4 bases, J lost 2 bases, and 6 bases stayed unmatched. This CDR3 has 16 residues. DNA for the CDR3: TGTGCCAGCAGCCTTCCGGGACAGGGGGTCACAGATACGCAGTATTTT. The encoded protein is CASSLPGQGVTDTQYF.

The rearrangement links TRBV6-2 or TRBV6-3 to TRBJ1-1; D is possibly TRBD1 (5 bases). This CDR3 spans 16 amino acids. V gave up 2 bases and J gave up 1 base, with 14 bases separating them. CDR1 is MNHEY and CDR2 is SVGEGT in the germline V gene. CDR3 in DNA: TGTGCCAGCAGTTACACGCGGGGGACGACGAACACTGAAGCTTTCTTT. Amino acid sequence: CASSYTRGTTNTEAFF.

The V call is TRBV2, the J call TRBJ1-5; possible D gene TRBD1, 6 bases. Per germline, CDR1 SNHLY and CDR2 FYNNEI. With 8 bases removed from V and 5 bases from J, the gap between germline ends came to 22 bases. The CDR3 spans 16 residues. As DNA, the CDR3 is TGTGCCAGCTCTTGGGGCAGGGAAAGGGGGTATCAGCCCCAGCATTTT. Protein product: CASSWGRERGYQPQHF.

This clone has just one count. One end of the junction is discordant with germline, which a read error may explain. The chain is built from TRBV19 and TRBJ1-1; no definite D call. Germline loops: CDR1 LNHDA, CDR2 SQIVND (reference sequence). CDR3 size: 13 residues. DNA for the CDR3: TGTGCCAGTATTATACATGGCAACACTGAAGCTTTCTTT. This translates into CASIIHGNTEAFF.

The chain uses TRBV7-9 and TRBJ2-3, with D perhaps TRBD2 (5 bases). Germline V gene data show CDR1 as SEHNR and CDR2 as FQNEAQ (reference sequence). The CDR3 totals 14 residues. Trimming took off 11 bases at V and 6 bases at J, with 21 bases between the two ends. CDR3 region: CAGVLRAEDDTQYF. CDR3 sequence (DNA): TGTGCCGGGGTGCTAAGGGCGGAGGATGATACGCAGTATTTT.

In nucleotides, the CDR3 is TGTGCCACGAAGGCGGGGCAGGTCACTGAAGCTTTCTTT. Its translation: CATKAGQVTEAFF. The chain uses TRBV2 and TRBJ1-1; D is possibly TRBD1 (5 bases). The CDR3 is 13 amino acids. Germline lookup yields CDR1 SNHLY and CDR2 FYNNEI. V gave up 10 bases and J gave up 4 bases, with 16 bases separating them.

This chain connects TRBV7-8 to TRBJ2-2, with D possibly TRBD2 on 6 matching bases. Germline V gives CDR1 SGHVS, CDR2 FQNEAQ. The CDR3 is 15 amino acids. The ends were cut back, 5 bases at V and 4 bases at J, with 14 bases in the middle. The CDR3 DNA sequence: TGTGCCAGCAGCCGTCCTGGGAGGTCCACCGGGGAGCTGTTTTTT. Protein: CASSRPGRSTGELFF.

This clone was observed a single time. Other DNA sequences from this sample encode an identical CDR3 as well. This sequence joins TRBV7-3 and TRBJ2-3; D might be TRBD2 (5 bases). The V and J ends lost 5 bases and 0 bases respectively, with 12 bases between them. The CDR3 is 15 amino acids. Germline V gene sequence: CDR1 SGHTA, CDR2 FQGTGA. The CDR3 DNA sequence: TGTGCCAGCAGCCGCGCCGGCGGGAGCACAGATACGCAGTATTTT. Amino acids: CASSRAGGSTDTQYF.

The genes are TRBV24-1 and TRBJ2-3; 8 bases are shared with TRBD2. Germline lookup yields CDR1 KGHDR and CDR2 SFDVKD. This CDR3 has 18 residues. Trimming took 3 bases from V and 2 from J; bases not matched to a gene: 12. The DNA of the CDR3 is TGTGCCACCAGTGATCCCCCCGGGGCGGGGGGCAACACAGATACGCAGTATTTT. Amino acid sequence: CATSDPPGAGGNTDTQYF.

Here the CDR3 reads CASSQGETGELFF. CDR3 in DNA: TGTGCCAGCAGTCAAGGGGAAACCGGGGAGCTGTTTTTT. The J gene is TRBJ2-2, the V gene TRBV12-3 or TRBV12-4; the D gene is possibly TRBD1 (5 bases). There are 13 residues in the CDR3. Trimming took off 5 bases at V and 5 bases at J, with 9 bases between the two ends.

V and J are TRBV27 and TRBJ1-4, with 7 bases fitting TRBD1. V lost 6 bases, J lost 7 bases, and 5 bases stayed unmatched. Germline CDR1 is MNHEY and CDR2 is SMNVEV (reference sequence). This CDR3 comprises 13 residues. DNA for the CDR3: TGTGCCAGCAGGCGACAGGGAGGTGAAAAACTGTTTTTT. Protein sequence: CASRRQGGEKLFF.

V is TRBV6-5 and J is TRBJ2-1, with 7 bases that match TRBD1. From germline, CDR1 is MNHEY and CDR2 SVGAGI. V was clipped by 2 bases and J by 6 bases; unmatched bases: 4. The CDR3 is 14 residues long. The CDR3 DNA reads as TGTGCCAGCAGTTACGAGGGGGCTCCCAATGAGCAGTTCTTC. Translated: CASSYEGAPNEQFF.

The V and J genes are TRBV11-2 and TRBJ1-4; D not resolved. V lost 1 base and J 0 bases, leaving 9 bases between the germline ends. There are 16 residues in the CDR3. Germline V CDR1 and CDR2: SGHAT, FQNNGV. In nucleotides, the CDR3 is TGTGCCAGCAGCTTAGCACCGGTAGCAACTAATGAAAAACTGTTTTTT. This codes for CASSLAPVATNEKLFF.

V is TRBV2 and J is TRBJ1-2, with TRBD1 identical over 8 bases. Germline V gene sequence: CDR1 SNHLY, CDR2 FYNNEI. This CDR3 is 13 amino acids long. Unmatched junction bases numbered 9, after V lost 7 bases and J lost 8 bases. In DNA, the CDR3 is TGTGCCAGCATGAAGGACAGGGAGAACGGCTACACCTTC. This gives the protein CASMKDRENGYTF.

The rearrangement uses TRBV4-2 and TRBJ2-2; TRBD2 aligns across 7 bases. The CDR3 totals 16 residues. In germline, CDR1 is LGHNA, CDR2 YNFKEQ. Trimming removed 4 bases from V and 6 bases from J; junction bases left unmatched: 11. Here the CDR3 reads CASSRMRENFPGELFF. The CDR3 DNA reads as TGTGCCAGCAGCCGGATGCGGGAGAACTTCCCCGGGGAGCTGTTTTTT.

This sequence joins TRBV25-1 and TRBJ2-5; D may be TRBD2 (5 bases). Germline CDR1 MGHDK, CDR2 SYGVNS. There are 14 residues in the CDR3. Trimming stripped 3 bases from V and 3 bases from J, with 11 bases between. CDR3 nucleotides: TGTGCCAGCAGTGAGACTTTCGGGAAAGAGACCCAGTACTTC. It encodes CASSETFGKETQYF.